The clone carrying this T cell receptor beta chain was seen only a few times. The antigen remains undetermined. A second 7 to 11 cycle PCR used barcoded and J-beta primers. TCRdb processed the 5' RACE reads anew with MiXCR; each CDR3 protein has one entry. The data hold 1.6 million or so distinct CDR3 sequences, with around 36% observed a single time. Trimming stripped 2 bases from V and 3 bases from J, with 10 bases between. The CDR3 contains 14 residues. Germline V gene lookup returns CDR1 LNHNV and CDR2 YYDKDF (reference sequence). This specimen belongs to a study of blood T cells in healthy people across ages. Study-level findings and limits: Researchers judged that diversity estimates from one million T cells fell short of true values. Across the age range, TCR beta diversity per million T cells fell in a roughly linear way. Since the PBMCs were unsorted, naive and antigen-experienced cells could not be conclusively compared. Whereas aged donors had fewer naive CD4+ cells, long-lived donors had more of them and higher diversity.

This TCR was sampled from a woman aged 25 to 39 in good health. The J gene is TRBJ1-2, the V gene TRBV15; D is unresolved. The sample consisted of blood. CDR3 nucleotides: TGTGCCACCAGCAGATCCAGGATCGACTATGGCTACACCTTC. This sequence encodes CATSRSRIDYGYTF.